Given below is one T cell receptor (beta chain) in context. Its matching antigen is unknown. The sample originates from a study of cytomegalovirus exposure and HLA in healthy donors. Study in general: An early release of data contained tens of millions of unique TCRs, which came from HLA-typed donors. Study-level results: For most TCR beta V segments, an earlier analysis put the productive rate at about 87% or about 30% of the time.

This CDR3 has 16 amino acids. Trimming took 0 bases from V and 2 from J; bases not matched to a gene: 5. Per germline, CDR1 SGHNT and CDR2 YYREEE (reference sequence). The PCR used 60 Vbeta and 13 Jbeta primers. Assay used: immunoSEQ multiplex PCR; TCRdb lists only in-frame clones, some missing. The sample shows about 140,000 clones, around 80% of them seen only once. The source is a man between 40 and 49 years old in good health and CMV-seronegative. This rearrangement joins TRBV5-4 to TRBJ2-3, with TRBD2 matching 8 bases. What was sequenced was PBMCs. CDR3 loop: CASSLASGGTTDTQYF. In DNA, the CDR3 is TGTGCCAGCAGCTTGGCCAGCGGGGGCACCACAGATACGCAGTATTTT.